These 23 T cell receptor beta chains were sequenced from one sample in a study of shared clonotypes between healthy human individuals. Only in-frame clones appear in the TCRdb table, and some are missing; sequencing was by immunoSEQ multiplex PCR. The table has about 2.4 million clones, over 85% seen once. Sequenced: naive CD4+ T cells from PBMCs. Subset here: CD45RA+ positively selected. The receptors derive from a man aged 18 to 29 in good health. Some clones in this sample may be carry-over from other donors' samples.

The chain employs TRBV7-6 and TRBJ2-7, with unresolved D. V was shortened by 5 bases and J by 7 bases, with 12 bases between the two germline ends. Germline V gene data show CDR1 as SGHVS and CDR2 as FNYEAQ. The CDR3 sequence is 12 residues long. The CDR3 loop reads CASSPRPGEQYF. The CDR3 DNA reads TGTGCCAGCAGCCCCCGGCCCGGGGAGCAGTACTTC.

This clone was seen once. The chain carries TRBV6-7 and TRBJ2-7; 7 nucleotides match TRBD2. TRBV6-7 is flagged as an ORF with uncertain function. This CDR3 is built from 15 residues. V was pared by 5 bases and J by 4 bases, with 11 bases of the junction left unmatched. The CDR3 nucleotides are TGTGCCAGCAGTAGACGTCGCGGGAGCCAGTACGAGCAGTACTTC. As protein: CASSRRRGSQYEQYF.

Turning to this clone: This specimen includes other DNA sequences encoding the same CDR3. CDR3 DNA: TGTGCCAGCAGGTCCAGCACAGATACGCAGTATTTT. Encoded protein: CASRSSTDTQYF. The rearrangement joins TRBV28 to TRBJ2-3; D gene unclear. This CDR3 spans 12 amino acids. The V and J ends lost 6 bases and 0 bases respectively, with 4 bases between them. Germline assignment: CDR1 MDHEN and CDR2 SYDVKM. Combining the CDR3 with reference TRBV28 and TRBJ2-3 gives the whole variable domain DVKVTQSSRYLVKRTGEKVFLECVQDMDHENMFWYRQDPGLGLRLIYFSYDVKMKEKGDIPEGYSVSREKKERFSLILESASTNQTSMYLCASRSSTDTQYFGPGTRLTVL.

Note on this clone: Distinct nucleotide sequences in the sample also encode this CDR3. The genes are TRBV9 and TRBJ1-5, with TRBD1 identical over 9 bases. Trimming took 2 bases from V and 3 from J; bases not matched to a gene: 3. Germline V lookup: CDR1 SGDLS, CDR2 YYNGEE. This CDR3 spans 15 amino acids. CDR3 coding DNA: TGTGCCAGCAGCGTGGGACAGGGCGTCAATCAGCCCCAGCATTTT. Translated: CASSVGQGVNQPQHF.

The rearrangement uses TRBV29-1 and TRBJ2-1; D is uncertain. The CDR3 runs to 13 residues. The ends were cut back, 4 bases at V and 5 bases at J, with 12 bases in the middle. Germline V gene sequence: CDR1 SQVTM, CDR2 ANQGSEA. CDR3: CSVGIAGHNEQFF. The CDR3, as DNA: TGCAGCGTTGGAATTGCCGGGCACAATGAGCAGTTCTTC.

The chain links TRBV2 to TRBJ2-4; D not resolved. Looked up from germline, CDR1 is SNHLY and CDR2 is FYNNEI. Trimming removed 7 bases from V and 5 bases from J, with 9 bases in between. The CDR3 is 12 amino acids. The CDR3 nucleotides are TGTGCCAGCAATGGCCCCGAAAACATTCAGTACTTC. This sequence encodes CASNGPENIQYF.

The gene calls are TRBV7-2 and TRBJ2-1; 8 nucleotides line up with TRBD2. Germline assignment: CDR1 SGHTA and CDR2 FQGNSA. The CDR3 contains 17 residues. Trimming removed 5 bases from V and 2 bases from J; junction bases left unmatched: 11. This chain's CDR3 is CASSPLRTSQTYNEQFF. The CDR3 DNA follows: TGTGCCAGCAGCCCGCTAAGGACTAGCCAAACCTACAATGAGCAGTTCTTC.

V gene TRBV6-6 combines with J gene TRBJ2-7, with D perhaps matching TRBD1 or TRBD2 (5 bases each). V lost 8 bases to trimming and J lost 4 bases, with 18 bases between them. CDR3 length: 14 amino acids. Germline CDR1 is MNHNY and CDR2 is SVGAGI (reference sequence). CDR3 amino acids: CASVLAGRGYEQYF. The CDR3 region has the DNA TGTGCCAGCGTGTTGGCAGGGAGAGGGTACGAGCAGTACTTC.

J is TRBJ2-2 and V is TRBV7-9; D remains unclear. Germline V gene data show CDR1 as SEHNR and CDR2 as FQNEAQ (reference sequence). The V end lost 2 bases, the J end lost 3 bases, and 10 bases lay between the germline ends. The CDR3 contains 15 residues. DNA of the CDR3: TGTGCCAGCAGCTTAATCCAAGGCGACACCGGGGAGCTGTTTTTT. Amino acids: CASSLIQGDTGELFF. Supplemented by reference TRBV7-9 and TRBJ2-2, the full variable domain reads DTGVSQNPRHKITKRGQNVTFRCDPISEHNRLYWYRQTLGQGPEFLTYFQNEAQLEKSRLLSDRFSAERPKGSFSTLEIQRTEQGDSAMYLCASSLIQGDTGELFFGEGSRLTVL.

This sequence joins TRBV19 and TRBJ1-1; 8 nucleotides line up with TRBD1. The ends lost 5 bases at V and 1 base at J; junction bases unmatched: 6. Per germline, CDR1 LNHDA and CDR2 SQIVND (reference sequence). The CDR3 is 15 residues long. The CDR3 sequence: CASSFRTGKNTEAFF. DNA for the CDR3: TGTGCCAGTAGTTTTCGGACAGGGAAGAACACTGAAGCTTTCTTT.

The chain recombines TRBV7-2 with TRBJ2-1; D not certain. Germline V lookup: CDR1 SGHTA, CDR2 FQGNSA. The CDR3 has 13 residues. V lost 6 bases to trimming and J lost 5 bases, with 11 bases between them. The CDR3 DNA sequence: TGTGCCAGCAGGATTGGACGGAACAATGAGCAGTTCTTC. Protein: CASRIGRNNEQFF.

V is TRBV27 and J is TRBJ2-7; 8 nucleotides match TRBD2. The CDR3 is 15 amino acids. Germline V gene data show CDR1 as MNHEY and CDR2 as SMNVEV (reference sequence). V was pared by 4 bases and J by 4 bases, with 9 bases of the junction left unmatched. CDR3 sequence (DNA): TGTGCCAGCAGTTCTACGGGACTAGTATTGTACGAGCAGTACTTC. Its protein product is CASSSTGLVLYEQYF.

Concerning this clone: Within the sample, other DNA sequences also encode this same CDR3. The genes are TRBV4-3 and TRBJ2-7; 16 bases align to TRBD2. V lost 3 bases and J lost 2; bases outside the gene matches: 1. The CDR3 runs 16 residues. Germline CDR1 is LGHNA and CDR2 is YSLEER. The CDR3 sequence is CASSQGLAGGPYEQYF. CDR3 coding DNA: TGCGCCAGCAGCCAGGGACTAGCGGGAGGGCCCTACGAGCAGTACTTC.

V is TRBV2 and J is TRBJ1-5; D is possibly TRBD1 (5 bases). V lost 9 bases to trimming and J lost 0 bases, with 18 bases between them. Looked up from germline, CDR1 is SNHLY and CDR2 is FYNNEI. This CDR3 spans 16 amino acids. CDR3 loop: CASNPGTQDSNQPQHF. CDR3 nucleotide sequence: TGTGCCAGTAACCCCGGGACGCAAGATAGCAATCAGCCCCAGCATTTT.

This sequence joins TRBV7-6 and TRBJ1-4; perhaps TRBD1 as D (6 bases). V dropped 2 bases and J dropped 5 bases, with 12 bases sitting between them. The CDR3 extends over 15 amino acids. The germline gives CDR1 SGHVS, CDR2 FNYEAQ. The DNA of the CDR3 is TGTGCCAGCAGCTTAAACGGACAGACAAATGAAAAACTGTTTTTT. Its protein product is CASSLNGQTNEKLFF. The complete variable domain, with remaining parts taken from reference TRBV7-6 and TRBJ1-4, reads GAGVSQSPRYKVTKRGQDVALRCDPISGHVSLYWYRQALGQGPEFLTYFNYEAQQDKSGLPNDRFSAERPEGSISTLTIQRTEQRDSAMYRCASSLNGQTNEKLFFGSGTQLSVL.

This chain connects TRBV5-4 to TRBJ2-2, with D possibly being TRBD2 (5 bases). The CDR3 contains 16 residues. Trimming left V 1 base short and J 1 base short, with 11 bases between. Germline V gene lookup returns CDR1 SGHNT and CDR2 YYREEE (reference sequence). CDR3 bases: TGTGCCAGCAGCTTGTTGAGCGGAGGGAACACCGGGGAGCTGTTTTTT. Encoded protein: CASSLLSGGNTGELFF.

This chain's CDR3 is CSSWGLTGYTF. The CDR3 region has the DNA TGCAGTTCCTGGGGACTGACGGGCTACACCTTC. The V and J genes are TRBV20-1 and TRBJ1-2, with a tentative D call TRBD1 (5 bases). V was clipped by 8 bases and J by 8 bases, with 15 bases between them. The CDR3 is 11 residues long. Germline V gene data show CDR1 as DFQATT and CDR2 as SNEGSKA (reference sequence).

CDR3 loop: CASRSYEQYF. The CDR3 nucleotides read TGTGCCAGCCGCTCCTACGAGCAGTACTTC. The chain recombines TRBV14 with TRBJ2-7; D is undetermined. The CDR3 spans 10 residues. V lost 8 bases to trimming and J lost 0 bases, with 2 bases between them. Per germline, CDR1 SGHDN and CDR2 FVKESK.

This sequence joins TRBV4-3 and TRBJ2-1; 13 positions agree with TRBD2. Per the germline V gene, CDR1 is LGHNA and CDR2 is YSLEER. V lost 4 bases to trimming and J lost 3 bases; unmatched junction nucleotides: 3. The CDR3 covers 16 residues. The CDR3 protein is CASSPRLAGGYNEQFF. In nucleotides, the CDR3 is TGCGCCAGCAGCCCGCGACTAGCGGGAGGCTACAATGAGCAGTTCTTC.

The chain couples TRBV28 to TRBJ1-4; D uncertain. The V end was cut by 2 bases, the J end by 2 bases, with 21 bases between. The CDR3 is made up of 19 amino acids. Germline V CDR1 and CDR2: MDHEN, SYDVKM. The CDR3, as DNA: TGTGCCAGCAGTTTAAAACCGTCCTGGGGTCCCCCTACTAATGAAAAACTGTTTTTT. This codes for CASSLKPSWGPPTNEKLFF.

The gene calls are TRBV4-2 and TRBJ2-5; TRBD1 matches 7 bases. V lost 0 bases to trimming and J lost 1 base; unmatched junction nucleotides: 8. This CDR3 contains 17 residues. CDR1 LGHNA and CDR2 YNFKEQ come from the germline V gene. CDR3 protein: CASSQDPTGALQETQYF. Here the CDR3 DNA reads TGTGCCAGCAGCCAAGATCCAACAGGGGCCCTCCAAGAGACCCAGTACTTC.

In its sample, this clone was seen a few times. The chain couples TRBV2 to TRBJ1-1; no definite D call. The CDR3 sequence is 13 residues long. CDR1 and CDR2 (germline): SNHLY, FYNNEI. Trimming stripped 4 bases from V and 1 base from J, with 7 bases between. Written as DNA, the CDR3 is TGTGCCAGCAGTGCCCGGAGGAACACTGAAGCTTTCTTT. Amino acids: CASSARRNTEAFF. The full variable domain, its missing parts supplied by reference TRBV2 and TRBJ1-1, is EPEVTQTPSHQVTQMGQEVILRCVPISNHLYFYWYRQILGQKVEFLVSFYNNEISEKSEIFDDQFSVERPDGSNFTLKIRSTKLEDSAMYFCASSARRNTEAFFGQGTRLTVV.

CDR3 nucleotide sequence: TGCGCCAGCAGAAAATACTCAAATGAAAAACTGTTTTTT. Protein product: CASRKYSNEKLFF. This chain uses TRBV5-1 with TRBJ1-4; D uncertain. This CDR3 is built from 13 residues. Germline CDR1 reads SGHRS; CDR2 reads YFSETQ. Trimming took 5 bases from V and 5 from J, leaving 10 bases between them.